This TCR beta chain was sequenced for a study of cytomegalovirus exposure and HLA in healthy donors. Between the trimmed V and J ends, which lost 4 bases and 6 bases, there was a span of 11 bases. CDR1 and CDR2 (germline): SGHNT, YYREEE (reference sequence). The CDR3 runs 12 residues. Researchers ran the PCR with 60 Vbeta and 13 Jbeta primers. The method was immunoSEQ multiplex PCR; TCRdb's version includes in-frame clones alone and lacks a portion of them. This table has about 150,000 clones, 80% to 90% appearing once. The specimen sequenced was PBMCs. The chain uses TRBV5-4 and TRBJ2-7, with a tentative D call TRBD1 (6 bases). The origin of this receptor is a woman aged 18-29 years in good health and CMV-seronegative. The DNA for the CDR3 is TGTGCCAGCAGCGTACAGGGCTGCGAGCAGTACTTC. Translating it yields CASSVQGCEQYF.